The 15 T cell receptor beta chains listed next were all sequenced from one sample in a study of T-cell reconstitution after alpha-beta-depleted transplantation in children. Unique molecular identifiers tagged the TCRbeta library. From the PCR reads, TCRdb called clonotypes with MiXCR, one entry per CDR3 protein. The sample includes fewer than 750,000 distinct CDR3 sequences, roughly 27% seen only once; the top ten take about 35%. The material was PBMCs, obtained before TCRalphabeta/CD19-depleted stem cell transplant. The receptors here all came from a boy younger than two with Wiskott-Aldrich syndrome, due to receive a stem cell transplant.

This clonotype has more than one count but fewer than ten. The rearrangement links TRBV5-1 to TRBJ2-2; 10 bases match TRBD1. This CDR3 has 16 amino acids. The germline gives CDR1 SGHRS, CDR2 YFSETQ. V was clipped by 4 bases and J by 0 bases; unmatched bases: 3. In DNA, the CDR3 is TGCGCCAGCAGCGGGACAGGGGCGACGAACACCGGGGAGCTGTTTTTT. This encodes CASSGTGATNTGELFF.

This clonotype was counted once. In DNA form, the CDR3 reads TGTGCCAGTAGTACTCCGCGGCAAACTGGCACAGATACGCAGTATTTT. Translated, it gives CASSTPRQTGTDTQYF. The chain has TRBV19 and TRBJ2-3; the D is unclear. CDR1 LNHDA and CDR2 SQIVND come from the germline V gene (reference sequence). The CDR3 covers 16 residues. The V and J ends lost 4 bases and 1 base respectively, with 15 bases between them.

The chain has TRBV12-3 or TRBV12-4 and TRBJ1-3; D gene ambiguous. The CDR3 totals 15 residues. V was pared by 6 bases and J by 2 bases, with 14 bases between. The chain's CDR3 is CASRTGPGTGNTIYF. The CDR3 DNA follows: TGTGCCAGCAGGACCGGGCCAGGAACTGGAAACACCATATATTTT.

This clonotype was observed a few times. The V call is TRBV5-8, the J call TRBJ2-1; D remains ambiguous. Germline loops: CDR1 SGHTS, CDR2 YDEGEE. Between the trimmed V and J ends, which lost 4 bases and 6 bases, there was a span of 11 bases. The CDR3 loop spans 13 amino acids. The CDR3 DNA is TGTGCCAGCAGCCCTGATAACGGCAATGAGCAGTTCTTC. Its translation: CASSPDNGNEQFF.

The chain employs TRBV6-4 and TRBJ2-7; D could derive from TRBD1 or TRBD2 (5 bases each). The germline V and J ends were trimmed by 6 bases and 2 bases, with 8 bases remaining between them. The germline V gene encodes CDR1 MRHNA and CDR2 SNTAGT. CDR3 size: 12 residues. CDR3 nucleotide sequence: TGTGCCAGCAGAGAGGGGACCTACGAGCAGTACTTC. It codes for CASREGTYEQYF.

The sample holds a few counts of this clonotype. The chain couples TRBV10-3 to TRBJ2-2, with TRBD1 matching over 11 bases. J gave up 4 bases and V 8 bases, and 9 bases lay outside the gene matches. Germline lookup yields CDR1 ENHRY and CDR2 SYGVKD. The length of the CDR3 is 16 residues. As DNA, the CDR3 is TGTGCCATCCTCGGACAGGGGGCTTCGTCCACCGGGGAGCTGTTTTTT. It yields the protein CAILGQGASSTGELFF.

The chain uses TRBV20-1 and TRBJ2-4; the D is unclear. Trimming cost V 5 bases and J 9 bases, with 17 bases left between them. Germline CDR1 reads DFQATT; CDR2 reads SNEGSKA (reference sequence). The CDR3 has 13 amino acids. CDR3 sequence (DNA): TGCAGTGCTGGTAATCCCGCCTTAAGCATTCAGTACTTC. Translating it yields CSAGNPALSIQYF.

The chain is built from TRBV6-1 and TRBJ2-1; 12 bases match TRBD2. CDR1 MNHNS and CDR2 SASEGT come from the germline V gene. V was pared by 6 bases and J by 9 bases, with 9 bases of the junction left unmatched. This CDR3 contains 15 residues. In DNA form, the CDR3 reads TGTGCCAGCAGATCGACTAGCGGGAGTGGAGGTGAGCAGTTCTTC. Translated: CASRSTSGSGGEQFF.

The chain recombines TRBV6-1 with TRBJ2-7, with TRBD1 as a possible D gene (5 bases). The CDR3 extends over 13 amino acids. V was clipped by 7 bases and J by 6 bases, with 16 bases between them. Germline CDR1 is MNHNS and CDR2 is SASEGT. Here the CDR3 reads CASKQVALGEQYF. Written as DNA, the CDR3 is TGTGCCAGCAAACAGGTGGCCCTGGGCGAGCAGTACTTC.

The V call is TRBV5-1, the J call TRBJ2-7, with D perhaps TRBD2 (6 bases). The CDR3 length is 13 residues. Deletions cut 0 bases from V and 6 bases from J, with 10 bases between. The germline V gene encodes CDR1 SGHRS and CDR2 YFSETQ. The CDR3 protein is CASSLVAEGEQYF. CDR3 nucleotide sequence: TGCGCCAGCAGCTTGGTTGCGGAGGGCGAGCAGTACTTC.

This rearrangement joins TRBV4-2 to TRBJ2-5; TRBD2 matches at 8 bases. This CDR3 contains 15 residues. V lost 0 bases to trimming and J lost 5 bases; unmatched junction nucleotides: 5. The germline CDR1 and CDR2 sequences are LGHNA and YNFKEQ. The CDR3 sequence is CASSQELAGTETQYF. The CDR3 bases are TGTGCCAGCAGCCAAGAGTTAGCGGGAACCGAGACCCAGTACTTC.

The chain couples TRBV18 to TRBJ2-7; D gene uncertain. Trimming cost V 2 bases and J 6 bases, with 11 bases left between them. CDR3 size: 13 residues. Germline assignment: CDR1 KGHSH and CDR2 LQKENI. CDR3 bases: TGTGCCAGCTCACCAGTAACTTTGCTCGAGCAGTACTTC. Amino acids: CASSPVTLLEQYF.

This clonotype was seen more than once but under ten times. The rearrangement links TRBV24-1 to TRBJ2-5; weak D call: TRBD2 (5 bases). CDR1 and CDR2 from the germline V gene are KGHDR and SFDVKD. The CDR3 sequence is 16 residues long. V was trimmed by 3 bases and J by 9 bases, leaving 22 bases between them. CDR3 region: CATSDPNEVTDWAQYF. The CDR3 bases are TGTGCCACCAGTGATCCAAATGAGGTCACGGACTGGGCCCAGTACTTC.

This clonotype showed up just a few times. The chain carries TRBV7-2 and TRBJ2-5; D gene unclear. Germline CDR1 and CDR2: SGHTA and FQGNSA. The germline V and J ends were trimmed by 1 base and 5 bases, with 11 bases remaining between them. This CDR3 is built from 14 residues. Here the CDR3 reads CASSLVVAVETQYF. The CDR3 DNA reads TGTGCCAGCAGCTTAGTGGTAGCCGTGGAGACCCAGTACTTC.

Only a few counts were recorded for this clonotype. J is TRBJ2-5 and V is TRBV28; 10 bases map to TRBD2. Germline V lookup: CDR1 MDHEN, CDR2 SYDVKM. Unmatched junction bases numbered 8, after V lost 5 bases and J lost 5 bases. This CDR3 is built from 15 residues. DNA of the CDR3: TGTGCCAGCAGTCCCGGGACTAGCGAATCCGAGACCCAGTACTTC. Translated, it gives CASSPGTSESETQYF. Combining the CDR3 with reference TRBV28 and TRBJ2-5 gives the whole variable domain DVKVTQSSRYLVKRTGEKVFLECVQDMDHENMFWYRQDPGLGLRLIYFSYDVKMKEKGDIPEGYSVSREKKERFSLILESASTNQTSMYLCASSPGTSESETQYFGPGTRLLVL.